These 17 T cell receptor beta chains were sequenced from one sample in a study of human T cells and chemical hapten exposure. Time point denoted: pre-sensitization, week 0. Treatment defined: therapeutic diphenylcyclopropenone sensitization with weekly scalp DPC. TCRdb analysed the RACE reads with MiXCR anew, one entry per CDR3 protein. The repertoire consists of about 380,000 distinct CDR3 sequences, with 4.5% to 5.5% occurring once and the leading ten covering just over 2.5%. The sequencing used whole blood, collected in connection with sensitization to the hapten diphenylcyclopropenone (DPC). The receptors were gathered from a woman aged 50 to 60 with alopecia areata. Some clones in this sample may be carry-over from other donors' samples.

There are many counts of this clonotype. CDR3 sequence: CASSSGPYYEQYF. CDR3 in DNA: TGTGCCAGCAGTAGCGGACCCTACTACGAGCAGTACTTC. The rearrangement links TRBV27 to TRBJ2-7; D perhaps matches TRBD2 (5 bases). The CDR3 has 13 amino acids. In germline, CDR1 is MNHEY, CDR2 SMNVEV (reference sequence). The V gene lost 5 bases and the J gene lost 3 bases, with 11 bases spanning the gap.

The rearrangement links TRBV5-5 to TRBJ1-5; possibly TRBD1 for D (5 bases). CDR1 and CDR2 from the germline V gene are SGHKS and YYEKEE (reference sequence). The germline V and J ends were trimmed by 1 base and 6 bases, with 14 bases remaining between them. The CDR3 is 15 amino acids. The CDR3 DNA reads as TGTGCCAGCAGCTTGTCAGCACCAGGGAGTCAGCCCCAGCATTTT. This sequence encodes CASSLSAPGSQPQHF.

This clonotype was detected many times. J is TRBJ2-5 and V is TRBV10-2, with a possible D match to TRBD1 (6 bases). Trimming took 7 bases from V and 4 from J, leaving 10 bases between them. This CDR3 is built from 12 residues. Germline values: CDR1 WSHSY, CDR2 SAAADI. The CDR3 reads CASKGVSETQYF. Written as DNA, the CDR3 is TGCGCCAGCAAGGGGGTCTCAGAGACCCAGTACTTC.

This clonotype was observed a handful of times. CDR3 region: CASATRGLHTEAFF. CDR3 nucleotides: TGTGCCAGCGCAACTAGGGGGCTTCACACTGAAGCTTTCTTT. The V and J genes are TRBV28 and TRBJ1-1; 7 bases align to TRBD1. Germline values: CDR1 MDHEN, CDR2 SYDVKM. The CDR3 totals 14 residues. Trimming took 8 bases from V and 3 from J; bases not matched to a gene: 9.

There are many counts of this clonotype. The CDR3 loop is CASSFSDTEAFF. In DNA, the CDR3 is TGTGCCAGCAGTTTTAGTGACACTGAAGCTTTCTTT. The chain has TRBV12-3 or TRBV12-4 and TRBJ1-1, with D uncertain. V was pared by 3 bases and J by 3 bases, with 5 bases between. The CDR3 runs to 12 residues.

This clonotype was counted a few times. The CDR3 DNA is TGTGCCAGCAGTTACTCGAGTCGCATTCCCTATGGCTACACCTTC. As protein: CASSYSSRIPYGYTF. The rearrangement links TRBV6-5 to TRBJ1-2; no clear D. CDR1 MNHEY and CDR2 SVGAGI come from the germline V gene. V lost 0 bases, J lost 4 bases, and 12 bases lay in between. The CDR3 consists of 15 residues.

This sequence joins TRBV21-1 and TRBJ2-6. TRBV21-1 is deemed a pseudogene. There are 17 residues in the CDR3. The chain's CDR3 is CASSNGDSSSGANVLTF. CDR3 bases: TGTGCCAGCAGCAATGGAGACTCCAGCTCTGGGGCCAACGTCCTGACTTTC.

V usage is TRBV29-1 and J usage is TRBJ2-5; perhaps TRBD1 as D (5 bases). The V gene lost 7 bases and the J gene lost 7 bases, with 22 bases spanning the gap. Germline V lookup: CDR1 SQVTM, CDR2 ANQGSEA. The CDR3 has 14 residues. The CDR3 bases are TGCAGCGGAGACTCGGACACCCGATCGGGGACCCAGTACTTC. It translates to CSGDSDTRSGTQYF.

This clonotype showed up many times. The chain carries TRBV2 and TRBJ2-7; possibly TRBD1 or TRBD2 for D (5 bases each). Germline values: CDR1 SNHLY, CDR2 FYNNEI. This CDR3 is 14 amino acids long. Trimming left V 10 bases short and J 0 bases short, with 16 bases between. The CDR3 here is CATLWDRSSYEQYF. The CDR3 nucleotides read TGTGCCACCCTATGGGACCGTTCCTCCTACGAGCAGTACTTC.

This clonotype occurred a few times. The rearrangement joins TRBV7-2 to TRBJ2-5, with D unresolved. The CDR3 is 11 residues long. V was shortened by 4 bases and J by 6 bases, with 6 bases between the two germline ends. From germline, CDR1 is SGHTA and CDR2 FQGNSA. The DNA for the CDR3 is TGTGCCAGCAGCTCATCGAAGACCCAGTACTTC. Translating it yields CASSSSKTQYF.

This clonotype came up many times. This chain uses TRBV20-1 with TRBJ1-4; D ambiguous. Germline V gene lookup returns CDR1 DFQATT and CDR2 SNEGSKA (reference sequence). This CDR3 contains 15 residues. V dropped 0 bases and J dropped 1 base, with 9 bases sitting between them. The CDR3 nucleotides read TGCAGTGCTAGAGACCCGGCTGTAACTAATGAAAAACTGTTTTTT. This codes for CSARDPAVTNEKLFF.

This clonotype has just a few counts. The J gene is TRBJ1-2, the V gene TRBV12-3 or TRBV12-4; D is unresolved. V was clipped by 3 bases and J by 2 bases, with 7 bases between them. This CDR3 spans 13 amino acids. CDR3 nucleotide sequence: TGTGCCAGCAGTTTCGCAGTCAACTATGGCTACACCTTC. Protein: CASSFAVNYGYTF.

In its sample, this clonotype was seen a few times. V is TRBV5-1 and J is TRBJ2-3, with 8 bases fitting TRBD2. Germline values: CDR1 SGHRS, CDR2 YFSETQ. The CDR3 sequence is 17 residues long. V shed 4 bases, J shed 1 base, and the junction held 11 bases outside the gene matches. The DNA for the CDR3 is TGCGCCAGCAGCCCCCGTGCGGGAGCGGGGGGCACAGATACGCAGTATTTT. Protein sequence: CASSPRAGAGGTDTQYF. Looking up the rest from reference TRBV5-1 and TRBJ2-3 gives the full variable domain: KAGVTQTPRYLIKTRGQQVTLSCSPISGHRSVSWYQQTPGQGLQFLFEYFSETQRNKGNFPGRFSGRQFSNSRSEMNVSTLELGDSALYLCASSPRAGAGGTDTQYFGPGTRLTVL.

The gene calls are TRBV7-2 and TRBJ1-5, with 8 bases identical to TRBD1. Germline assignment: CDR1 SGHTA and CDR2 FQGNSA. This CDR3 spans 15 amino acids. With 6 bases clipped from V and 3 bases from J, the junction kept 7 bases outside the gene matches. The DNA for the CDR3 is TGTGCCAGCAGTCCGACAGGGGTTGACAATCAGCCCCAGCATTTT. This codes for CASSPTGVDNQPQHF.

This clonotype was detected many times. The J gene is TRBJ2-1, the V gene TRBV7-2, with D hard to call. V was clipped by 1 base and J by 1 base, with 2 bases between them. The CDR3 contains 13 residues. In germline, CDR1 is SGHTA, CDR2 FQGNSA. The CDR3 here is CASSLGSYNEQFF. The CDR3, as DNA: TGTGCCAGCAGCTTAGGGTCCTACAATGAGCAGTTCTTC.

This clonotype was recorded many times. The gene calls are TRBV20-1 and TRBJ1-5; weak D call: TRBD1 (6 bases). V was pared by 7 bases and J by 6 bases, with 19 bases between. CDR3 length: 14 residues. The germline CDR1 and CDR2 sequences are DFQATT and SNEGSKA (reference sequence). Here the CDR3 reads CSVRTGTTPQPQHF. The CDR3 DNA reads TGCAGTGTTCGGACCGGGACAACCCCTCAGCCCCAGCATTTT.

This clonotype showed up many times. The gene calls are TRBV10-3 and TRBJ1-1, with 7 positions matching TRBD1. Per the germline V gene, CDR1 is ENHRY and CDR2 is SYGVKD. The CDR3 sequence is 13 residues long. The junction had 5 bases not matched to a gene; V was cut back by 4 bases and J by 6 bases. DNA of the CDR3: TGTGCCATCAGTGGACAGGGCGGTTCTGAAGCTTTCTTT. Protein sequence: CAISGQGGSEAFF.